This T cell receptor (beta chain) came from a study of blood T cells in healthy people across ages. Germline V gene sequence: CDR1 SGHRS, CDR2 YFSETQ. This CDR3 is built from 12 residues. V lost 3 bases, J lost 9 bases, and 10 bases lay in between. Combining a sample-barcoded 5' primer with a J-beta primer mix, a second PCR ran for about 7 to 11 cycles. MiXCR, applied by TCRdb to the 5' RACE reads, yields one record per CDR3 protein. The sample yields about a million distinct CDR3 sequences, roughly two fifths seen once. The TCR originated in a man between 18 and 29 years old in good health. The gene calls are TRBV5-1 and TRBJ1-5, with a weak D call TRBD1 (5 bases). Sequencing was performed on blood. CDR3 amino acids: CASSCPDRPQHF. CDR3 sequence (DNA): TGCGCCAGCAGCTGCCCTGACAGGCCCCAGCATTTT.